A single count supports the clone carrying this TCR beta chain. The CDR3 consists of 15 residues. The junction had 8 bases not matched to a gene; V was cut back by 6 bases and J by 1 base. CDR1 MNHEY and CDR2 SVGAGI come from the germline V gene. The data originate from a study of long-term antiretroviral therapy in people with HIV. Run at survey level, the immunoSEQ assay was version v3.0. The repertoire was sequenced with immunoSEQ multiplex PCR; TCRdb's copy has only in-frame clones and lacks some. The data contain about 25,000 clones, about 85% of them seen just once; the ten biggest clones take up around 4%.

The source is a woman aged 25-40 years with HIV. The rearrangement uses TRBV6-5 and TRBJ1-1; TRBD1 agrees at 7 bases. The sample consisted of unsorted PBMCs, taken 1.9 years after starting antiretroviral therapy. CDR3 DNA: TGTGCCAGCAGCCGACAGGGAAGGAGGAACACTGAAGCTTTCTTT. Translated, it gives CASSRQGRRNTEAFF.